The source of this TCR beta chain is a study of cytomegalovirus exposure and HLA in healthy donors (TCRdb year 2017). Regarding the complete study: According to an earlier analysis of 587 of the donors, some 180 million T cells yielded 117 million unique TCR beta sequences and roughly 280 Gb of sequence data. Among some 400 genotyped donors of the cohort, an average of 235,054 unique TCR beta nucleotide sequences were sequenced per donor, roughly 18% of them non-productive. High-throughput TCR immunosequencing, statistical association of individual TCRs with disease status, and machine learning were combined to predict cytomegalovirus infection status. Among the roughly 400 genotyped donors, approximately 77% belonged to the genetic ancestry cluster associated with self-reported Caucasian donors. An earlier analysis of about 600 of the donors used high-throughput TCR beta sequencing to judge whether each TCR beta V gene segment behaved as functional or pseudogenic. In a later analysis, previously published TCR beta repertoires from 500 to 750 donors were re-analyzed and high-resolution HLA genotyping was added so that TCR occurrence patterns could be studied. An early release that covered about 600 HLA-typed donors contained approximately 290 gigabases of sequencing data and tens of millions of unique TCR sequences. Because of strong linkage in the cohort, five DR-DQ haplotypes were treated as single units for association and clustering. HLA typing covered class I and class II loci at four-digit resolution. The study aimed to test whether cataloging public T cell receptors could reveal signatures of past pathogen exposure. Donor age, sex, ethnicity and CMV serostatus were compiled alongside the repertoire data. All discovery cohort repertoires had been generated on a single sequencing platform. The later analysis used no new phenotypic data to find candidate immune exposures, relying instead on TCR beta sequences and their occurrence across donors. A later genetic analysis took genome-wide SNP genotypes for about 55% of the 666 donors and used that subset as a discovery cohort. The study profiled the T cell repertoires of 666 subjects by immunosequencing and related them to cytomegalovirus serostatus. The number of typed donors differed by locus: roughly 620-640 for A, B, C, DRB1 and DQB1; 500 to 550 for DQA1; 606 for DPA1; and about 450 for DPB1. A separate validation cohort of 100 to 150 different subjects was used in addition to the roughly 700-subject first cohort.

Libraries were made using the immunoSEQ multiplex PCR assay. For the multiplex PCR, a mixture combining 60 forward primers for TCR Vbeta segments and 13 reverse primers for TCR Jbeta segments was used. Amplification of the CDR3 region of rearranged TCR beta genes was performed with a multiplex PCR assay on genomic DNA. On the Illumina HiSeq System, the amplified TCR beta libraries were sequenced as 87-base-pair reads. The paper's data handling went like this. In a later analysis, around 80 million unique TCR beta chains were counted across the 500 to 700 repertoires, and some 10 million of these chains were shared by at least two donors. Raw reads were error-corrected and collapsed into unique sequences by a nearest-neighbor algorithm in which closely related sequences were merged to remove PCR and sequencing errors. To assign V, D and J gene segments, CDR3 sequences were aligned to IMGT reference sequences. For a sequence to be retained, a match of at least six nucleotides was required to both a V gene segment and a J gene segment. A rearrangement counted as productive if the CDR3 had no stop codons and remained in frame with V and J, and every other rearrangement counted as non-productive. Following IMGT convention, CDR3 was defined as the stretch from the second conserved V-encoded cysteine to the conserved J-encoded phenylalanine. In an earlier analysis of 500 to 650 of the donors, sequences lacking an unambiguous match to a single V gene segment were excluded. In an earlier analysis of 587 of the donors, a V segment was called functional when productive rearrangements were above 56.7%, and segregating when the standard deviation between donors exceeded 5%. To diagnose cytomegalovirus status from the catalog of TCR beta chain sequences, a statistical classification framework was built. A later analysis assigned V and J genes by comparing TCR nucleotide sequences with IMGT/GENE-DB human TR gene sequences. Using the TCRdist pipeline, a later analysis assigned CDR3 sequences along with most-parsimonious VDJ recombination scenarios. In a later analysis, each TCR beta chain was defined by its CDR3 amino acid sequence together with its V-gene family, and reads lacking a unique V-gene family were excluded. In a later analysis, 550 to 650 highly shared, low-generation-probability nucleotide sequences were removed to address suspected cross-contamination and a sequencing artifact. For each public chain, a later analysis derived a clonal expansion index from normalized ranks of inferred template counts within each repertoire. In a later analysis, generation probabilities were computed using a VDJ recombination model fitted to out-of-frame rearrangements, and the results were checked against IGoR. Hypergeometric tests were used in a later analysis to score TCR-TCR, TCR-HLA and TCR-CMV co-occurrence, with a repertoire-size bias correction applied to the TCR pairs. To estimate false discovery rates, a later analysis permuted the HLA or CMV assignments 20 times. A later analysis grouped co-occurring TCRs with DBSCAN, adding TCRdist sequence similarity when clustering within HLA-allele-positive subsets. Repertoires with fewer than 30,000 or more than 120,000 public chains were left out of co-occurrence clustering, as were about 5 repertoires with anomalous nucleotide sharing. TCRdb retrieved this table from immuneACCESS and kept in-frame rearrangements only. Not all clones are present; in checked studies, unresolved V genes account for under half, and no reason is known for the remainder. That table furnishes V, J and clone size, whereas the DNA furnished D and trimming. Present in this sample are about 150,000 clones, roughly 74% of which were seen just once. Together, the top ten hold around 2.8% of the sample.

The cohort comprised more than 550 healthy bone marrow donors. At the time of sampling, every cohort member was nominally healthy, though immune exposures that went unrecorded were likely present. The donor tested CMV seronegative, placing the donor among the 350 or so seronegative members of the cohort. Every donor gave a peripheral blood sample, and the peripheral blood mononuclear cells from that sample were used for TCR beta sequencing. The Qiagen DNeasy Blood Extraction Kit was used to extract genomic DNA from the blood cell samples. A remark on this clone: This clone's antigen is unknown. Base quality data are lacking; no much larger clone is found one base away.

The germline V gene gives CDR1 as KGHSH and CDR2 as LQKENI. V loses 3 bases, J loses 4 bases, and the germline ends lie 12 bases apart. CDR3 length: 14 amino acids, cysteine to phenylalanine. The DNA shown is the 42-base CDR3, in frame from base 1. On the study overall, not on this receptor specifically: Presence/absence analyses assumed roughly uniform sequencing depth across donors, an assumption that may not hold. At a false discovery rate of 0.05, a later analysis linked some 17,000 TCR beta sequences to specific HLA alleles. A further reported finding was that TCR beta sequences accurately predicted the HLA-A and HLA-B alleles for most subjects in the first cohort. Most TCR sequences were seen in very few donors, while some public TCRs were found in many individuals. Because HLA typing was missing for some donors at each locus, association tests included only the typed subset. A later analysis reported that several top co-occurrence clusters appeared linked to parvovirus B19, influenza, CMV and Epstein-Barr virus. Assigning TCR associations to individual alleles was difficult when HLA alleles, especially DR and DQ, strongly co-occurred. The study listed around 160 TCR beta chains as associated with cytomegalovirus. Most CMV-associated TCR beta chains appeared to be HLA-restricted in a later analysis, and the HLA associations seemed to be driven largely by CMV exposure. In vitro tests confirmed that three of the cytomegalovirus-associated TCR beta chains recognize cytomegalovirus antigens. In both the original and validation cohorts, the classifier was reported to diagnose cytomegalovirus status with high specificity and sensitivity. The sequencing pipeline was judged likely to have produced a cluster of highly shared sequence variants as a technical artifact. A later genetic analysis reported fewer N-insertions in productive TCRs among donors in an Asian-associated ancestry cluster than the roughly 640-donor mean. The earlier analysis of approximately 590 of the donors excluded some 15 rarely observed V segments, including chromosome 9 orphons, because counts were too low. Only TCR beta chains were sequenced in this cohort, and the absence of alpha or paired-chain data limited detectable features. Linkage disequilibrium might explain the correlated functional status among segregating V segments, but an unknown experimental factor could not be ruled out. An earlier analysis of approximately 530 of the donors showed that most TCR beta V segments appeared in productive rearrangements either about 87% or about 30% of the time, which broadly matched IMGT annotations. A later genetic analysis associated a missense DCLRE1C variant with V-gene and J-gene trimming of TCR beta chains, and an independent cohort replicated the association. A later analysis found that TCR association rates varied across HLA loci, with DRB1 alleles showing the most associated TCRs and HLA-C alleles the fewest. For the cohort, immune exposure information was limited to CMV serostatus. According to the authors, the approach could potentially be generalized to other disease states and immunological phenotypes. Compared with equally common non-associated chains, HLA-associated TCR beta chains in a later analysis were more clonally expanded and had lower generation probabilities. Because the 87-base-pair reads could not distinguish some IMGT-functional V segments, including TRBV6-2 and TRBV6-3, those segments were excluded.

The sequenced material came from PBMCs. This sequence uses TRBV18 and TRBJ1-2; TRBD1 is perhaps the D gene, given 6 matching bases. The TCR sequence derives from a man aged 18 to 30 in good health and CMV-seronegative. This receptor carries the CDR3 CASSPKTGSYGYTF. The DNA sequence is given as TGTGCCAGCTCACCTAAGACAGGATCCTATGGCTACACCTTC.